What follows describes a single T cell receptor (beta chain). These data belong to a study of CD8+CD57+ T cells in acquired aplastic anemia. For sequencing, patients were chosen who had shown expansion of CD8+CD57+ cells by flow cytometry. It was genomic DNA that served as the template for profiling TCR beta VDJ and CDR3. TCRdb passed the reads through MiXCR, listing each CDR3 protein once. The data show approximately 250,000 distinct CDR3 sequences, approximately 86% seen once. V was cut by 8 bases and J by 3 bases, with 22 bases left in between. The CDR3 consists of 16 residues. The germline CDR1 and CDR2 sequences are SNHLY and FYNNEI.

The sequencing input was sorted CD4+, CD8+, or CD8+CD57+ T cells (not recorded which) from PBMCs. The chain joins TRBV2 to TRBJ1-2, with D maybe TRBD1 (5 bases). The TCR sequence derives from a human donor with aplastic anemia. The CDR3 here is CASGGTPVVLDYGYTF. The CDR3 region has the DNA TGTGCCAGCGGAGGGACTCCCGTCGTCTTGGACTATGGCTACACCTTC.